These 10 T cell receptor beta chains originate from one sample sequenced in a study of response to subunit inactivated influenza vaccine. TCRdb reanalysed the RT-PCR reads using MiXCR and keeps one entry per CDR3 protein. The sample has approximately 250,000 distinct CDR3 sequences, 10% to 15% seen once. Source: non-naive T cells sorted from PBMCs, taken less than 15 days before vaccination. The receptors were sampled from a man aged 45-60 years who received an inactivated influenza vaccine.

Only a few counts were recorded for this clonotype. The rearrangement joins TRBV12-3 or TRBV12-4 to TRBJ2-4, with 7 bases that match TRBD1. CDR3 length equals 18 residues. The junction had 12 bases not matched to a gene; V was cut back by 4 bases and J by 0 bases. DNA of the CDR3: TGTGCCAGCAGTTATACCCTTGGACAGGCCTTAGCCAAAAACATTCAGTACTTC. This gives the protein CASSYTLGQALAKNIQYF.

The chain employs TRBV28 and TRBJ2-1; 8 nucleotides agree with TRBD2. After removal of 6 bases from V and 6 bases from J, the junction contained 13 bases not matched to a gene. In germline, CDR1 is MDHEN, CDR2 SYDVKM. This CDR3 comprises 16 residues. The CDR3 region has the DNA TGTGCCAGCAGCCCGGGAGGGGGGACCTTATTCAATGAGCAGTTCTTC. It codes for CASSPGGGTLFNEQFF.

This rearrangement joins TRBV10-3 to TRBJ2-1; no reliable D call. The germline V gene has CDR1 ENHRY and CDR2 SYGVKD. The CDR3 contains 13 residues. With 10 bases removed from V and 0 bases from J, the gap between germline ends came to 10 bases. The CDR3 here is CATHMSSYNEQFF. The CDR3 nucleotides read TGTGCCACCCACATGAGCTCCTACAATGAGCAGTTCTTC.

The rearrangement uses TRBV5-8 and TRBJ1-1; D is undetermined. V lost 9 bases and J 4 bases, leaving 16 bases between the germline ends. The germline V gene encodes CDR1 SGHTS and CDR2 YDEGEE. This CDR3 comprises 13 residues. The CDR3: CAMGPGLITEAFF. The CDR3 region has the DNA TGTGCCATGGGCCCCGGGCTCATCACTGAAGCTTTCTTT.

The sample holds a few counts of this clonotype. The rearrangement joins TRBV5-6 to TRBJ2-2; 7 nucleotides align to TRBD2. In germline, CDR1 is SGHDT, CDR2 YYEEEE. Unmatched junction bases numbered 11, after V lost 4 bases and J lost 5 bases. The CDR3 totals 16 residues. In DNA, the CDR3 is TGTGCCAGCAGCCACTTCAGCGGGGCGGGGACCGGGGAGCTGTTTTTT. Translating it yields CASSHFSGAGTGELFF.

This clonotype was seen ten or more times. The V and J genes are TRBV5-1 and TRBJ1-2; no clear D gene. The V gene lost 5 bases and the J gene lost 2 bases, with 13 bases spanning the gap. The CDR3 is 14 amino acids. The germline gives CDR1 SGHRS, CDR2 YFSETQ. CDR3 nucleotide sequence: TGCGCCAGCAGTAGAGGGTTGGAAAACTATGGCTACACCTTC. This codes for CASSRGLENYGYTF.

In this sample, this clonotype turned up many times. The chain has TRBV11-2 and TRBJ1-6, with D tentatively TRBD1 (5 bases). V dropped 5 bases and J dropped 11 bases, with 19 bases sitting between them. The CDR3 spans 15 residues. Germline loops: CDR1 SGHAT, CDR2 FQNNGV. The DNA for the CDR3 is TGTGCCAGCAGCCCTTTCGAAGGGGAGGGTGCACCCCTCCACTTT. This gives the protein CASSPFEGEGAPLHF.

The chain links TRBV6-2 or TRBV6-3 to TRBJ2-1, with 7 positions matching TRBD2. The CDR3 length is 14 residues. Germline V gene data show CDR1 as MNHEY and CDR2 as SVGEGT. J was trimmed by 8 bases and V by 5 bases; bases with no gene match: 9. CDR3 coding DNA: TGTGCCAGCAGTAGACAGCGGGGACCCTATGAGCAGTTCTTC. Translation: CASSRQRGPYEQFF.

This sequence joins TRBV4-3 and TRBJ2-1; TRBD2 matches 11 bases. Germline CDR1 reads LGHNA; CDR2 reads YSLEER. This CDR3 has 16 amino acids. V was clipped by 1 base and J by 10 bases; unmatched bases: 9. Here the CDR3 reads CASSQGHGTSGREQFF. The CDR3 DNA follows: TGCGCCAGCAGCCAAGGTCACGGGACTAGCGGTCGAGAGCAGTTCTTC.

In the case of this clonotype: A much larger clone lies one base from this, so it may be a read error. The final CDR3 position lacks the conserved phenylalanine or tryptophan, pointing to a likely read error. J is TRBJ2-1 and V is TRBV7-3, with 7 bases identical to TRBD2. Germline CDR1 reads SGHTA; CDR2 reads FQGTGA. The V and J ends lost 3 bases and 3 bases, in that order; junction bases with no gene match: 5. This CDR3 has 15 amino acids. CDR3 sequence: CASSFASGGYNEQFL. The CDR3 DNA reads as TGTGCCAGCAGCTTTGCTAGCGGAGGCTACAATGAGCAGTTCTTG.